This T cell receptor (beta chain) was identified in a study of blood T cell repertoires in COVID-19. Study information: Samples representing acute and convalescent COVID-19 were sourced from the United States, Italy and Spain. T cells, B-cell-depleted T cells, or PBMCs supplied cDNA or gDNA.

As originally analysed: Counts of nucleated cells, estimated from reference gene primer amplification, were obtained. Repertoires were generated with immunoSEQ multiplex PCR, while TCRdb's copy carries only in-frame clones and drops some. V and J calls and clone size are as listed in that table; D and trimming were resolved from the DNA. The sample shows fewer than 300,000 clones, under 90% of them seen only once. CDR1 and CDR2 from the germline V gene are SNHLY and FYNNEI. The V gene lost 3 bases and the J gene lost 3 bases, with 4 bases spanning the gap. The CDR3 sequence is 12 residues long. The sequence came from an older woman with active or convalescent COVID-19. The V and J genes are TRBV2 and TRBJ2-3; D is unclear. Sample: peripheral blood. CDR3 DNA: TGTGCCAGCAGTGACAATACAGATACGCAGTATTTT. It specifies CASSDNTDTQYF.